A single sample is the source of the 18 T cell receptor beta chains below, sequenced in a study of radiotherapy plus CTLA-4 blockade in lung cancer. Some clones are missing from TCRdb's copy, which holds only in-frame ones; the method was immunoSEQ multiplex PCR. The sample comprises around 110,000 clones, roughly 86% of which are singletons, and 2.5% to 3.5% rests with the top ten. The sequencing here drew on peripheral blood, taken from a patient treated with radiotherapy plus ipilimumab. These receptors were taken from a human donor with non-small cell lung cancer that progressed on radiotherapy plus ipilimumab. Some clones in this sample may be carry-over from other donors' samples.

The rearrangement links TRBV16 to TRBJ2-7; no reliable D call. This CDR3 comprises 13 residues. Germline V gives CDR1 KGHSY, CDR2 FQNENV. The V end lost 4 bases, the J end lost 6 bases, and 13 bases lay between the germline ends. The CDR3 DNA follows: TGTGCCAGCAGCCCCCAGGCAGGTGGCGAGCAGTACTTC. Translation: CASSPQAGGEQYF.

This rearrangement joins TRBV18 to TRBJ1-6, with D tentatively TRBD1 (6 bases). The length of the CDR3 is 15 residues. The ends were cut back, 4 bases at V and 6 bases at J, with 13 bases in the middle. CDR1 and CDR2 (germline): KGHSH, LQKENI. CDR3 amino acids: CASSLNTGTNSPLHF. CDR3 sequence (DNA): TGTGCCAGCTCACTAAATACAGGGACTAATTCACCCCTCCACTTT.

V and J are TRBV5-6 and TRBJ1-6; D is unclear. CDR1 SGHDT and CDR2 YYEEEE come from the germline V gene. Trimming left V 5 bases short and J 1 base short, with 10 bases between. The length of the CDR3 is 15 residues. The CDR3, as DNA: TGTGCCAGCAGACGAAGGAGTTCCTATAATTCACCCCTCCACTTT. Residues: CASRRRSSYNSPLHF. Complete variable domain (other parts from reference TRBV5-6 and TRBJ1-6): DAGVTQSPTHLIKTRGQQVTLRCSPKSGHDTVSWYQQALGQGPQFIFQYYEEEERQRGNFPDRFSGHQFPNYSSELNVNALLLGDSALYLCASRRRSSYNSPLHFGNGTRLTVT.

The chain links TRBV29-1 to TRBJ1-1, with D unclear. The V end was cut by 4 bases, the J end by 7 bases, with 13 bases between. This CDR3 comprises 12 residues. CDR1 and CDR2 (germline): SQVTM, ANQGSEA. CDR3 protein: CSVASQPDEAFF. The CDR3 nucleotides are TGCAGCGTTGCCAGTCAGCCTGATGAAGCTTTCTTT.

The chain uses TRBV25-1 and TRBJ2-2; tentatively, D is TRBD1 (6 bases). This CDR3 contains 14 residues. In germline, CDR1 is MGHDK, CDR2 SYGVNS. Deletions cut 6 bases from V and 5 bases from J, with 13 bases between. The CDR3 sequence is CASSYRAPTGELFF. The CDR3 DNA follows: TGTGCCAGCAGCTACAGGGCACCAACCGGGGAGCTGTTTTTT.

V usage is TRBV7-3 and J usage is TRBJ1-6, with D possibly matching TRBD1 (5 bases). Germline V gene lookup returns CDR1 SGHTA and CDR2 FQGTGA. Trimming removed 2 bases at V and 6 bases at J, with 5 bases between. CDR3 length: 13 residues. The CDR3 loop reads CASSLDSNSPLHF. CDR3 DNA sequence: TGTGCCAGCAGCTTAGACAGTAATTCACCCCTCCACTTT. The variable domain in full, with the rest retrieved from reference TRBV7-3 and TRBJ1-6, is GAGVSQTPSNKVTEKGKYVELRCDPISGHTALYWYRQSLGQGPEFLIYFQGTGAADDSGLPNDRFFAVRPEGSVSTLKIQRTERGDSAVYLCASSLDSNSPLHFGNGTRLTVT.

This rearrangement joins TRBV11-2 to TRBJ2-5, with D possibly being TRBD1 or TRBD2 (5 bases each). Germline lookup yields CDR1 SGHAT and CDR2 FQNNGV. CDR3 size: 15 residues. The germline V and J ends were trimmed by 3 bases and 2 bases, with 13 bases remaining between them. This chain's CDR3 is CASSFGGGKQETQYF. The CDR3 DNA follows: TGTGCCAGCAGCTTTGGTGGGGGTAAGCAAGAGACCCAGTACTTC. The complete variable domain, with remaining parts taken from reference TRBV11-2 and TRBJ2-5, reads EAGVAQSPRYKIIEKRQSVAFWCNPISGHATLYWYQQILGQGPKLLIQFQNNGVVDDSQLPKDRFSAERLKGVDSTLKIQPAKLEDSAVYLCASSFGGGKQETQYFGPGTRLLVL.

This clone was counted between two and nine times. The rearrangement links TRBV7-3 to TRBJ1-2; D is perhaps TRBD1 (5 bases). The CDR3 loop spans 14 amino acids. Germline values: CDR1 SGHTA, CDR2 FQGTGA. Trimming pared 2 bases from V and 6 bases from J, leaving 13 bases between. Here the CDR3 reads CASSLRGTRNGYTF. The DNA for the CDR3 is TGTGCCAGCAGCTTACGGGGGACTCGGAATGGCTACACCTTC.

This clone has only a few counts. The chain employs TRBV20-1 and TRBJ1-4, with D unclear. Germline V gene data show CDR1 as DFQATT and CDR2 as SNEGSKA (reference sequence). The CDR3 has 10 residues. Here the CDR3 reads CTYTTEKLFF. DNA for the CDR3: TGCACTTATACGACTGAAAAACTGTTTTTT.

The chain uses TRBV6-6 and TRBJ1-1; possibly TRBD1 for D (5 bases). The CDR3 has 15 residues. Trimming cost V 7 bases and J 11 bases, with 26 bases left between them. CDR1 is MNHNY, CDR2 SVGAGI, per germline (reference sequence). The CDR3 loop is CASITDSVSPDGAFF. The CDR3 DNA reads TGTGCCAGCATCACCGACAGTGTTAGTCCTGATGGGGCTTTCTTT.

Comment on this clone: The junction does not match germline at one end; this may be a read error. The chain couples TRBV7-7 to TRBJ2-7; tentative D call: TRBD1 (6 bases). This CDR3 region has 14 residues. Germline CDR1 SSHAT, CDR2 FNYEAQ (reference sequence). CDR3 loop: CASSPRDNSYEQYF. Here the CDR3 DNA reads TGTGCTAGCAGCCCCCGGGACAACTCCTACGAGCAGTACTTC.

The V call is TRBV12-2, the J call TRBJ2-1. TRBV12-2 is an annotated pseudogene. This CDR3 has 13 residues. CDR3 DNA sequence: TGTGCAAGTCGCTTAGTAGGCCTCTGGGGGCAGTTCTTC. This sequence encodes CASRLVGLWGQFF.

Here the CDR3 reads CASSANRNEQYF. The CDR3 DNA follows: TGTGCCAGTAGTGCAAACAGAAACGAGCAGTACTTC. V and J are TRBV19 and TRBJ2-7; the D is unclear. V dropped 5 bases and J dropped 5 bases, with 10 bases sitting between them. Germline CDR1 reads LNHDA; CDR2 reads SQIVND (reference sequence). This CDR3 region has 12 residues.

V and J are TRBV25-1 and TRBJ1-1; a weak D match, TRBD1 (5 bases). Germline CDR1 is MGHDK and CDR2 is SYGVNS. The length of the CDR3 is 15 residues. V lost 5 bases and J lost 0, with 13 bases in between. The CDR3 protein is CASSPPTGLNTEAFF. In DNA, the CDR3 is TGTGCCAGCAGTCCCCCCACAGGCTTGAACACTGAAGCTTTCTTT.

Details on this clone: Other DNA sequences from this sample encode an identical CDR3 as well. The CDR3 protein is CASSGGWGGDNEKLFF. CDR3 DNA sequence: TGTGCCAGCAGCGGGGGGTGGGGGGGAGATAATGAAAAACTGTTTTTT. The chain combines TRBV2 with TRBJ1-4, with D maybe TRBD1 (5 bases). Looked up from germline, CDR1 is SNHLY and CDR2 is FYNNEI. This CDR3 has 16 amino acids. Trimming pared 6 bases from V and 4 bases from J, leaving 18 bases between.

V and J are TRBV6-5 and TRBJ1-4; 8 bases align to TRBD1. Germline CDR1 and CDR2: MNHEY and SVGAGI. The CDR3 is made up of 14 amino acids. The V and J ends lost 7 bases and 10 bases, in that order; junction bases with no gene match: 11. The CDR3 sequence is CASTTGENWGKLFF. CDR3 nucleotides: TGTGCCAGCACGACAGGGGAAAATTGGGGAAAACTGTTTTTT.

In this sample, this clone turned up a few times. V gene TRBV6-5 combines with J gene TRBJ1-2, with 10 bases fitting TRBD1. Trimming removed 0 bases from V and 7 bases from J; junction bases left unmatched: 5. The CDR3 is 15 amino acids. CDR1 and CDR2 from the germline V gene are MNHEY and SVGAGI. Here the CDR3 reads CASSYSMTGGLGYTF. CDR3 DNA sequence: TGTGCCAGCAGTTACTCAATGACAGGGGGCCTTGGCTACACCTTC.

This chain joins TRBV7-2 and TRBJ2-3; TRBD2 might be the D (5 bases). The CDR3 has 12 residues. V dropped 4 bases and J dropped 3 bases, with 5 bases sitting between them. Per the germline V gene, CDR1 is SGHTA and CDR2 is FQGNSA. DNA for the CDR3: TGTGCCAGCAGCTCGGGGACAGATACGCAGTATTTT. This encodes CASSSGTDTQYF.